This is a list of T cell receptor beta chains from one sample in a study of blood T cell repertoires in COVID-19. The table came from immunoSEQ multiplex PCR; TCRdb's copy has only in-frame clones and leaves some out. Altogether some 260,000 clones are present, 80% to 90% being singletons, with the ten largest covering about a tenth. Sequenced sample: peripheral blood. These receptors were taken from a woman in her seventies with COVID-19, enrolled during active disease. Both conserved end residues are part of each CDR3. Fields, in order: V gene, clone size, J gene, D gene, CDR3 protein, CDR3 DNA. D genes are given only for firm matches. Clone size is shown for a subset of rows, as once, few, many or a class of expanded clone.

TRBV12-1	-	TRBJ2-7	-	CASSLLAGVHEQYF	TGTGCCAGCAGCTTGCTAGCGGGAGTCCACGAGCAGTACTTC
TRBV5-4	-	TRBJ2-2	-	CASLEGDPFTGELFF	TGTGCCAGCCTCGAGGGGGACCCCTTCACCGGGGAGCTGTTTTTT
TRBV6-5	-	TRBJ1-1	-	CASSFVTANTEAFF	TGTGCCAGCAGTTTCGTGACAGCAAACACTGAAGCTTTCTTT
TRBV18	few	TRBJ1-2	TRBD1	CASSPNRDRGGGYTF	TGTGCCAGCTCACCGAACCGGGACAGGGGTGGTGGCTACACCTTC
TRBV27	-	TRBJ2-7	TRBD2	CASTPGLAGDTREQYF	TGTGCCAGCACACCGGGACTAGCGGGAGATACGCGTGAGCAGTACTTC
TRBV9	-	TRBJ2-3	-	CASSVGPTDTQYF	TGTGCCAGCAGCGTAGGGCCCACAGATACGCAGTATTTT
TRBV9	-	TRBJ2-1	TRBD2	CASSRAGATYNEQFF	TGTGCCAGCAGTCGAGCGGGAGCGACCTACAATGAGCAGTTCTTC
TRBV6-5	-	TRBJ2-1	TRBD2	CASSYSTSGSNEQFF	TGTGCCAGCAGTTACTCGACTAGCGGGAGCAATGAGCAGTTCTTC
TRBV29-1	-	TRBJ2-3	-	CSVEELRYTDTQYF	TGCAGCGTTGAAGAACTCCGCTACACAGATACGCAGTATTTT
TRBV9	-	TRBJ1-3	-	CASSVAPRGDGNTIYF	TGTGCCAGCAGCGTAGCCCCCCGGGGTGACGGAAACACCATATATTTT
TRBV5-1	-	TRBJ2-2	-	CASSFRTTNTGELFF	TGCGCCAGCAGCTTCAGGACAACGAACACCGGGGAGCTGTTTTTT
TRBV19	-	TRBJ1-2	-	CASSIGQANYGYTF	TGTGCCAGTAGTATTGGCCAAGCTAACTATGGCTACACCTTC
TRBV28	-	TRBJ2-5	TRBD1	CASSTRGETQYF	TGTGCCAGCAGCACCAGGGGGGAGACCCAGTACTTC
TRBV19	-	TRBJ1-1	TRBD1	CASSSSGQGRSRAFF	TGTGCCAGTAGTTCCTCGGGACAGGGTCGGAGTAGAGCTTTCTTT
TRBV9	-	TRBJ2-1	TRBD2	CASSKLAAPPQFF	TGTGCCAGCAGCAAACTAGCGGCGCCCCCCCAGTTCTTC
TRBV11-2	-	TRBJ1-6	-	CASSLEYNNSPLHF	TGTGCCAGCAGCTTAGAGTATAATAATTCACCCCTCCACTTT
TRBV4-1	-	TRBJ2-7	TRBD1	CASSQGGTVDYEQYF	TGCGCCAGCAGCCAAGGAGGGACAGTCGACTACGAGCAGTACTTC
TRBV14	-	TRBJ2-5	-	CASSQRQETQYF	TGTGCCAGCAGCCAGCGCCAAGAGACCCAGTACTTC
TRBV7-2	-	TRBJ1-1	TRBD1	CASSSGQLTEAFF	TGTGCCAGCAGCTCGGGACAGCTAACTGAAGCTTTCTTT
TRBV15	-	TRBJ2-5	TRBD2	CATGREGRIETQYF	TGTGCCACCGGGCGGGAGGGGAGGATAGAGACCCAGTACTTC
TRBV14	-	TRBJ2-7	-	CASSQGQYEQYF	TGTGCCAGCAGCCAAGGACAGTACGAGCAGTACTTC
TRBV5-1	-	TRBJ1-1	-	CASQQANTEAFF	TGCGCCAGTCAACAGGCAAACACTGAAGCTTTCTTT
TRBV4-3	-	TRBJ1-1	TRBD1	CASSRDRVRTEAFF	TGCGCCAGCAGCCGGGACAGGGTTCGCACTGAAGCTTTCTTT
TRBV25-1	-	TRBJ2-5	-	CASSEWASEETQYF	TGTGCCAGCAGTGAATGGGCTAGCGAAGAGACCCAGTACTTC
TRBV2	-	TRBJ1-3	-	CASSKESVGLGNTIYF	TGTGCCAGCAGTAAAGAATCGGTGGGGCTCGGAAACACCATATATTTT
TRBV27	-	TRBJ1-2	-	CASSSGARRLIPGYTF	TGTGCCAGCAGTTCCGGAGCCCGGCGTCTCATCCCTGGCTACACCTTC
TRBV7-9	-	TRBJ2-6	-	CASSSLSTGPGANVLTF	TGTGCCAGCAGCTCCTTGTCGACAGGCCCTGGGGCCAACGTCCTGACTTTC
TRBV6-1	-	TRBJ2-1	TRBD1	CASSDLQGSSYNEQFF	TGTGCCAGCAGTGACCTACAGGGGAGCTCCTACAATGAGCAGTTCTTC
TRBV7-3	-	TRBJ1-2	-	CASSLGPGDGYTF	TGTGCCAGCAGCTTAGGTCCAGGGGACGGCTACACCTTC
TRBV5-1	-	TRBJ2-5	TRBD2	CASSLVVAGKGETQYF	TGCGCCAGCAGCTTGGTAGTAGCGGGGAAGGGAGAGACCCAGTACTTC
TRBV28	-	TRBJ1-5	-	CASSFRGYSNQPQHF	TGTGCCAGCAGTTTCCGAGGGTATAGCAATCAGCCCCAGCATTTT
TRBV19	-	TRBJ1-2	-	CASSGGDPGYTF	TGTGCCAGTAGTGGAGGGGACCCCGGCTACACCTTC
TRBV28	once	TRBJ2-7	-	CASSAMGDYEQYF	TGTGCCAGCAGTGCGATGGGAGACTACGAGCAGTACTTC
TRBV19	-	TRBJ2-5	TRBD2	CASSPYGLAGMGETQYF	TGTGCCAGTAGTCCCTACGGACTAGCGGGAATGGGGGAGACCCAGTACTTC
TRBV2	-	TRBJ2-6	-	CASSLQGYGANVLTF	TGTGCCAGCAGTCTTCAGGGGTATGGGGCCAACGTCCTGACTTTC
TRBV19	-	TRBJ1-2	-	CASSTDGGYGYTF	TGTGCCAGTAGTACGGACGGGGGCTATGGCTACACCTTC
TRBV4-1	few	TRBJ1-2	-	CASSQEGRVNYGYTF	TGCGCCAGCAGCCAAGAGGGTCGGGTTAACTATGGCTACACCTTC
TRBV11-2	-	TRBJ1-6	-	CASSRDGRGNSPLHF	TGTGCCAGCAGCCGAGATGGACGGGGGAATTCACCCCTCCACTTT
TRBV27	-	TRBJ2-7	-	CASSRSGNSHYEQYF	TGTGCCAGCAGTAGATCGGGAAACAGCCACTACGAGCAGTACTTC
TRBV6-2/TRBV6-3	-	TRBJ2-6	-	CASSSGGKFSGANVLTF	TGTGCCAGCAGTTCTGGCGGGAAGTTCTCTGGGGCCAACGTCCTGACTTTC
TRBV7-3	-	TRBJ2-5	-	CASSLTVQETQYF	TGTGCCAGCAGCTTGACAGTCCAAGAGACCCAGTACTTC
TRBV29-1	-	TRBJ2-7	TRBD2	CSVELATSGYEQYF	TGCAGCGTTGAATTGGCGACTAGCGGCTACGAGCAGTACTTC
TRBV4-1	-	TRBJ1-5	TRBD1	CASSVRQGSNQPQHF	TGCGCCAGCAGCGTACGACAGGGCAGCAATCAGCCCCAGCATTTT
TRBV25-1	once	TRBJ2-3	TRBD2	CASSGTSENTDTQYF	TGTGCCAGCAGTGGGACTAGCGAGAACACAGATACGCAGTATTTT
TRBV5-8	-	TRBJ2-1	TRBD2	CASSLGLSGSYNEQFF	TGTGCCAGCAGCTTGGGGCTTAGCGGGTCGTACAATGAGCAGTTCTTC
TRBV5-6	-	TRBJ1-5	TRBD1	CASSSGWDSYSNQPQHF	TGTGCCAGCAGCTCGGGATGGGACAGTTATAGCAATCAGCCCCAGCATTTT
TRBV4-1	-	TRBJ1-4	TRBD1	CASSQDGTDDEKLFF	TGCGCCAGCAGCCAAGATGGGACAGACGACGAAAAACTGTTTTTT